Listed below are T cell receptor beta chains from one sample, sequenced in a study of cytomegalovirus exposure and HLA in healthy donors. Data came from immunoSEQ multiplex PCR; TCRdb stores just in-frame clones and leaves some out. The sample carries 90,000 to 120,000 clones, about three quarters recorded once. Sequencing was carried out using PBMCs. The receptors were gathered from a man aged 25 to 40 in good health and CMV-seronegative. The CDR3 runs from the conserved cysteine through the conserved F or W. The D gene is left open where the match is weak. Rows may omit the clone size; those that give it use once, few, many or a size class.

v_call,d_call,clone_size,j_call,cdr3_aa,cdr3_nt
TRBV27,-,-,TRBJ2-1,CASSLRGSYNEQFF,TGTGCCAGCAGTTTAAGGGGATCCTACAATGAGCAGTTCTTC
TRBV9,-,-,TRBJ1-1,CASSTGRGITEAFF,TGTGCCAGCAGCACAGGACGGGGGATCACTGAAGCTTTCTTT
TRBV19,-,few,TRBJ2-7,CASSIPGLSYEQYF,TGTGCCAGTAGTATACCGGGACTGTCCTACGAGCAGTACTTC
TRBV6-1,-,-,TRBJ2-7,CASSGQGNSYEQYF,TGTGCCAGCAGTGGCCAGGGAAATTCCTACGAGCAGTACTTC
TRBV7-2,-,-,TRBJ2-3,CASSSRRARDTQYF,TGTGCCAGCAGCTCGCGGAGGGCGAGAGATACGCAGTATTTT
TRBV6-5,-,-,TRBJ1-2,CASRAPGGYGYTF,TGTGCCAGCAGAGCCCCGGGGGGCTATGGCTACACCTTC
TRBV9,-,-,TRBJ1-3,CASSVVADGGNTIYF,TGTGCCAGCAGCGTAGTAGCGGACGGAGGAAACACCATATATTTT
TRBV7-9,-,-,TRBJ2-5,CASSLAPRPGGETQYF,TGTGCCAGCAGCTTAGCTCCTCGCCCAGGTGGAGAGACCCAGTACTTC
TRBV4-1,-,-,TRBJ2-7,CASSRSGYEQYF,TGCGCCAGCAGCCGGAGTGGGTACGAGCAGTACTTC
TRBV5-1,-,-,TRBJ1-6,CASSLEARPNSPLHF,TGCGCCAGCAGCTTGGAAGCCAGGCCTAATTCACCCCTCCACTTT
TRBV28,-,-,TRBJ2-7,CAGGTDSYEQYF,TGTGCCGGCGGGACTGACTCCTACGAGCAGTACTTC
TRBV13,TRBD2,-,TRBJ2-5,CASSSGLAGGFEETQYF,TGTGCCAGCAGCTCGGGACTAGCGGGAGGGTTTGAAGAGACCCAGTACTTC
TRBV7-2,TRBD2,-,TRBJ2-1,CASSLLDLAGGEQFF,TGTGCCAGCAGCTTATTGGATCTAGCGGGAGGAGAGCAGTTCTTC
TRBV19,-,once,TRBJ2-3,CASSFRVTDTQYF,TGTGCCAGTAGTTTCAGGGTTACAGATACGCAGTATTTT
TRBV5-4,-,few,TRBJ2-1,CASSLRGGYNEQFF,TGTGCTAGCAGCTTACGAGGGGGATACAATGAGCAGTTCTTC
TRBV5-1,-,-,TRBJ2-7,CASSLQGSSYEQYF,TGCGCCAGCAGCCTTCAGGGGTCCTCCTACGAGCAGTACTTC
TRBV2,TRBD2,-,TRBJ2-5,CASRRAGEELETQYF,TGTGCCAGCAGGAGAGCGGGGGAGGAGTTGGAGACCCAGTACTTC
TRBV5-1,-,-,TRBJ2-7,CASSLGAVPSYEQYF,TGCGCCAGCAGCTTGGGCGCGGTACCCTCCTACGAGCAGTACTTC
TRBV5-6,TRBD2,few,TRBJ2-7,CASSLGLAGPYEQYF,TGTGCCAGCAGCTTAGGTCTAGCGGGACCCTACGAGCAGTACTTC
TRBV7-9,-,few,TRBJ1-3,CSSSTQQGSSGNTIYF,TGTTCCAGCAGCACTCAACAGGGTAGCTCTGGAAACACCATATATTTT
TRBV6-1,TRBD1,-,TRBJ2-7,CASSGQGTVEQYF,TGTGCCAGCAGCGGACAGGGGACCGTCGAGCAGTACTTC
TRBV30,TRBD1,-,TRBJ1-2,CAWGGGQEALNYGYTF,TGTGCCTGGGGGGGTGGACAGGAAGCTCTTAACTATGGCTACACCTTC
TRBV6-6,TRBD2,-,TRBJ2-1,CASSLAGGDNEQFF,TGTGCCAGCAGTTTAGCGGGAGGAGACAATGAGCAGTTCTTC
TRBV27,-,-,TRBJ2-1,CASSPGRARTINNEQFF,TGTGCCAGCAGTCCAGGCAGGGCCAGAACAATAAACAATGAGCAGTTCTTC
TRBV10-3,TRBD2,-,TRBJ2-3,CAISNGLAGRAQYF,TGTGCCATCAGCAATGGACTAGCGGGACGCGCGCAGTATTTT
TRBV28,TRBD2,-,TRBJ2-5,CASRLAGETQYF,TGTGCCAGCAGACTAGCGGGAGAGACCCAGTACTTC
TRBV28,TRBD1,-,TRBJ1-5,CASSLRDSYPSNQPQHF,TGTGCCAGCAGTTTAAGGGACAGCTACCCTAGCAATCAGCCCCAGCATTTT
TRBV5-4,TRBD2,-,TRBJ2-7,CASSSGLAGIEQYF,TGTGCCAGCAGCTCAGGACTAGCGGGCATCGAGCAGTACTTC
TRBV27,TRBD1,-,TRBJ2-7,CASSYTGQDYEQYF,TGTGCCAGCAGTTACACAGGACAGGACTACGAGCAGTACTTC
TRBV4-1,-,-,TRBJ2-5,CASSQAGAQETQYF,TGCGCCAGCAGCCAAGCGGGTGCTCAAGAGACCCAGTACTTC
TRBV7-8,TRBD1,-,TRBJ1-4,CASSGTGGAYEKLFF,TGTGCCAGCAGCGGAACAGGGGGCGCTTATGAAAAACTGTTTTTT
TRBV11-2,TRBD2,-,TRBJ2-3,CASSLEGLAGWGGTDTQYF,TGTGCCAGCAGCTTAGAGGGACTAGCGGGGTGGGGAGGCACAGATACGCAGTATTTT
TRBV11-3,TRBD1,few,TRBJ2-2,CASSPRRGQSGELFF,TGTGCCAGCAGCCCCCGCAGGGGGCAGTCCGGGGAGCTGTTTTTT
TRBV7-2,TRBD2,-,TRBJ2-1,CASSSSGGAYNEQFF,TGTGCCAGCAGCTCCAGCGGGGGGGCCTACAATGAGCAGTTCTTC
TRBV28,TRBD2,-,TRBJ2-5,CASSPGGLAGEETQYF,TGTGCCAGCAGCCCGGGGGGACTAGCGGGAGAAGAGACCCAGTACTTC
TRBV2,TRBD2,-,TRBJ2-7,CASMTSGSSYEQYF,TGTGCCAGCATGACTAGCGGGAGCTCCTACGAGCAGTACTTC
TRBV5-6,-,-,TRBJ1-4,CASSLVGRGSEKLFF,TGTGCCAGCAGCTTGGTAGGGAGAGGGTCGGAAAAACTGTTTTTT
TRBV4-1,TRBD1,-,TRBJ1-2,CASSQDIREQGARGYTF,TGCGCCAGCAGCCAAGATATCCGGGAACAGGGGGCCCGGGGCTACACCTTC
TRBV28,-,once,TRBJ1-1,CASSLGSITEAFF,TGTGCCAGCAGTTTGGGGAGTATCACTGAAGCTTTCTTT
TRBV27,-,-,TRBJ1-2,CASSLWGGSQGGRISNYGYTF,TGTGCCAGCAGTTTATGGGGGGGTTCACAGGGCGGGAGGATTTCTAACTATGGCTACACCTTC
TRBV5-1,-,-,TRBJ2-1,CANSLALGTYNEQFF,TGCGCCAACAGCTTGGCCCTCGGGACCTACAATGAGCAGTTCTTC
TRBV18,-,-,TRBJ2-3,CASSPARVGTDTQYF,TGTGCCAGCTCCCCGGCCAGGGTTGGTACAGATACGCAGTATTTT
TRBV6-5,TRBD2,-,TRBJ2-2,CASIRTSGTGELFF,TGTGCCAGCATCCGGACTAGCGGCACCGGGGAGCTGTTTTTT
TRBV7-8,-,-,TRBJ1-5,CASSRGGRTNDQPQHF,TGTGCCAGCAGCAGGGGGGGACGGACAAACGATCAGCCCCAGCATTTT
TRBV19,TRBD2,-,TRBJ2-2,CASSRLAGNTGELFF,TGTGCCAGTAGTAGGCTAGCGGGGAACACCGGGGAGCTGTTTTTT
TRBV5-4,-,-,TRBJ2-3,CASSSGLTTSTDTQYF,TGTGCCAGCAGCTCGGGACTGACGACCAGCACAGATACGCAGTATTTT
TRBV9,-,-,TRBJ1-5,CASSVELGEPQHF,TGTGCCAGCAGCGTAGAGTTAGGGGAGCCCCAGCATTTT
TRBV4-2,-,few,TRBJ2-1,CASSQDGGANEQFF,TGTGCCAGCAGCCAAGACGGGGGTGCCAATGAGCAGTTCTTC
TRBV6-1,TRBD2,-,TRBJ2-3,CASSEPGGFTDTQYF,TGTGCCAGCAGTGAGCCGGGAGGGTTCACAGATACGCAGTATTTT
TRBV11-1,-,-,TRBJ1-2,CASSLNSYGYTF,TGTGCCAGCAGCTTGAACAGCTATGGCTACACCTTC
TRBV28,-,-,TRBJ2-7,CASMDITYEQYF,TGTGCCAGCATGGACATCACCTACGAGCAGTACTTC